These T cell receptor beta chains were read from a single sample in a study of T cell changes during pregnancy in multiple sclerosis. TCRdb keeps only in-frame clones here, not all; method: immunoSEQ multiplex PCR. The sample shows about 22,000 clones, approximately 89% of them seen only once. Sequencing was performed on CD4+ T cells from peripheral blood mononuclear cells, taken in the third trimester of pregnancy. The receptors derive from a female donor with multiple sclerosis, enrolled in a pregnancy study. Each CDR3 is given with its conserved first and last residue. Each record gives: V gene, CDR3 protein.

>TRBV29-1
CSVAPGQGMNTEAFF
>TRBV4-1
CASRLQVGNSPLHF
>TRBV6-5
CASSPPLGRGEQYF
>TRBV2
CASSPDTGANVLTF
>TRBV7-9
CASSSGTEGNTIYF
>TRBV30
CAWKFAAGNTIYF
>TRBV20-1
CSAKLPGGYTF
>TRBV7-2
CASSLGGGVWNTEAFF
>TRBV2
CASVQGFGEKLFF
>TRBV2
CASSGEGQGYTEAFF
>TRBV7-2
CASSFGGPYNEQFF
>TRBV6-6
CASSPSGSGYTF
>TRBV19
CASSIGQTDTQYF
>TRBV5-4
CASSPRRVDSPLHF
>TRBV5-6
CASSQRGQGAAGELFF
>TRBV28
CASSFGGTTNEKLFF
>TRBV5-1
CASSLTSGGTDTQYF
>TRBV5-1
CAISEGNTGELFF
>TRBV7-2
CASSFAGTGAGQPQHF
>TRBV7-9
CASSLGTGSTGQPQHF
>TRBV29-1
CSTATGDEQYF
>TRBV30
CAWSVGGSRGNQPQHF
>TRBV2
CAISDRYSPLHF
>TRBV19
CASSYPRGNSGANVLTF
>TRBV5-1
CASSLEGGSYNEQFF
>TRBV9
CASSVDRGGPDTQYF
>TRBV19
CASSSNDRGRGNTEAFF
>TRBV4-2
CASSPRGIPANEQYF
>TRBV2
CASSEDSYGYTF
>TRBV4-1
CASEDWVKNTGELFF
>TRBV7-8
CASSPHRATNEKLFF
>TRBV5-8
CASSLGGHFNYGYTF
>TRBV6-5
CASRDRMLNEKLFF
>TRBV19
CASKRAGGLVDGYTF
>TRBV6-6
CASSYAGEEAFF
>TRBV18
CASSPPPFYNEQFF
>TRBV6-1
CASSKTGTMVAEAFF
>TRBV19
CASDARWGGVTGELFF
>TRBV7-2
CASSFVQGARQPQHF
>TRBV10-1
CASSGDYTDTQYF
>TRBV7-2
CASSLGPNSGNTIYF
>TRBV7-8
CASSSSWTVHEKLFF
>TRBV9
CASSGATVLAPLF
>TRBV10-1
CASSEGGGRTDTQYF
>TRBV28
CASSSPRTGSLETQYF
>TRBV18
CASSPAGRNTGELFF
>TRBV11-2
CASSLGTWDFNTGELFF
>TRBV30
CAWSPKGDYGYTF